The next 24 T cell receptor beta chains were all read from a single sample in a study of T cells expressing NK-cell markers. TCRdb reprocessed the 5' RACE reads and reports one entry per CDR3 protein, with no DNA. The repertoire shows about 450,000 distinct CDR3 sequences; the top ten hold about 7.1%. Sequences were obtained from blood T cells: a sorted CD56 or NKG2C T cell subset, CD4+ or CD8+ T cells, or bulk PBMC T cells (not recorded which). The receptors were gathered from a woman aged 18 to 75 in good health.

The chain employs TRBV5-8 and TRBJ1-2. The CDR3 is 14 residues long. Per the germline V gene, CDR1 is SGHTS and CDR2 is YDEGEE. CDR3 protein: CASSLVGFDYGYTF.

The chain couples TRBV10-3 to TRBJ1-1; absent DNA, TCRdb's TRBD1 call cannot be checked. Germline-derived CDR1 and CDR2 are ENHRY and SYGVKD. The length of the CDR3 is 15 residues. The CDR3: CAISESVGVDTEAFF.

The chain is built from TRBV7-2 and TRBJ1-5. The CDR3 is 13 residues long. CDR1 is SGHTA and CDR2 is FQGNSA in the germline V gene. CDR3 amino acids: CASSFLGSQPQHF.

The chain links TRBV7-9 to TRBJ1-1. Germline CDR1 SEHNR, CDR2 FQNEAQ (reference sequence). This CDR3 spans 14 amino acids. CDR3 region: CASSLEGHTTEAFF.

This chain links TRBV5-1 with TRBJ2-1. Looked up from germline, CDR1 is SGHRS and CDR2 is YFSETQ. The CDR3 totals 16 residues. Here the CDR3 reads CASSLLGRYSYNEQFF. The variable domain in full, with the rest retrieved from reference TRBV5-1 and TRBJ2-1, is KAGVTQTPRYLIKTRGQQVTLSCSPISGHRSVSWYQQTPGQGLQFLFEYFSETQRNKGNFPGRFSGRQFSNSRSEMNVSTLELGDSALYLCASSLLGRYSYNEQFFGPGTRLTVL.

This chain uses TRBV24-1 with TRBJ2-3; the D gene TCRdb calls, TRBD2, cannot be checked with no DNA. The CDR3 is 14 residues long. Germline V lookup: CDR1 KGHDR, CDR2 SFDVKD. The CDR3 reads CATSATSGTDTQYF.

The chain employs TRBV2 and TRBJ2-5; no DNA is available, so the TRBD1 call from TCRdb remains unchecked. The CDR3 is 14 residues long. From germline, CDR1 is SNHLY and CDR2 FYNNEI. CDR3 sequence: CASSAGQGQETQYF.

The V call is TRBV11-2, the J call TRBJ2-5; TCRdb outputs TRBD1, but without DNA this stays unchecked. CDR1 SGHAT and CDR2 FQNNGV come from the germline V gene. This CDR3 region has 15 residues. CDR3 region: CASSFPQGARETQYF.

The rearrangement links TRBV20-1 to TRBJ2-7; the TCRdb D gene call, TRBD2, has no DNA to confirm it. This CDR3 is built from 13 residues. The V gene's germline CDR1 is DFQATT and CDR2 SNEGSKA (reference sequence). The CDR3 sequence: CSAARGEDYEQYF.

CDR3 in amino acids: CATSTGLGPIVKNIQYF. V gene TRBV15 combines with J gene TRBJ2-4; the TRBD2 assignment by TCRdb is unverifiable without DNA. This CDR3 comprises 17 residues. Germline V gene lookup returns CDR1 LNHNV and CDR2 YYDKDF (reference sequence).

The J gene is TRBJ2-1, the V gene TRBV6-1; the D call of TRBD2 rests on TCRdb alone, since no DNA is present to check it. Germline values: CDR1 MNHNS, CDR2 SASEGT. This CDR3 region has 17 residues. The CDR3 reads CASRVRGLAATDNEQFF.

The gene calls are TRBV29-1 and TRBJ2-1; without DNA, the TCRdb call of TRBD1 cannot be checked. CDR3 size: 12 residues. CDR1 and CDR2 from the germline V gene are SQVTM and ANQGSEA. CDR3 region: CSVGQGYNEQFF.

CDR3 protein: CASSQVGTGYSPLHF. The genes are TRBV14 and TRBJ1-6; TCRdb proposes TRBD1, but this gene call is untestable without DNA. This CDR3 spans 15 amino acids. Looked up from germline, CDR1 is SGHDN and CDR2 is FVKESK.

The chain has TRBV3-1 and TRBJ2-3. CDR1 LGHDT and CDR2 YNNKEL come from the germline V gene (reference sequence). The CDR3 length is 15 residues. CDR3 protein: CASSQAIGGTDTQYF.

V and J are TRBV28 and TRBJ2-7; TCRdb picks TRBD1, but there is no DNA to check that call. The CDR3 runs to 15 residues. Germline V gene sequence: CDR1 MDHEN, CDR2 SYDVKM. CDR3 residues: CASSLRQGPSYEQYF.

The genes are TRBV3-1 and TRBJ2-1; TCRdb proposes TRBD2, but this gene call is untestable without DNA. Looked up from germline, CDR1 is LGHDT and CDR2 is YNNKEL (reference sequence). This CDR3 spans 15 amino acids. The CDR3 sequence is CASSLKIWTSHEQFF.

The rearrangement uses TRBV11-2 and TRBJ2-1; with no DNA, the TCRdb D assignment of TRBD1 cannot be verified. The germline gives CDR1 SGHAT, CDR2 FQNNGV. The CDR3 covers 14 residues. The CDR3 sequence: CASSPRGSTDEQFF.

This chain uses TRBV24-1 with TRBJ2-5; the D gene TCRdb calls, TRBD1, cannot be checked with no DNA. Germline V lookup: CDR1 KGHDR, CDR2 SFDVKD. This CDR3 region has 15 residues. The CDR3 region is CATSEPLGRGETQYF.

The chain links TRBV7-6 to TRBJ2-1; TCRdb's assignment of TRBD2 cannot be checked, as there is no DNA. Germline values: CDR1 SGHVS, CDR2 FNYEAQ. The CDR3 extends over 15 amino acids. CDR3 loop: CASSQKRGGVDEQFF.

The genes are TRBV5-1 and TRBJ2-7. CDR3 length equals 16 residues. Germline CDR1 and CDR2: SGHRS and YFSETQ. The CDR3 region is CASSLSNTGGSDEQYF.

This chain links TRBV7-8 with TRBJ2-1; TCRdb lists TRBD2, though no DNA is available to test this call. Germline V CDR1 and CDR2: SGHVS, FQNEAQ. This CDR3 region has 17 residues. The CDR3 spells CASSLASSGRVSNEQFF.

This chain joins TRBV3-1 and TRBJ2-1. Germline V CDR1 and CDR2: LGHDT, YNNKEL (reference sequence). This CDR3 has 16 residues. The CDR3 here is CASSQHITYTYNEQFF.

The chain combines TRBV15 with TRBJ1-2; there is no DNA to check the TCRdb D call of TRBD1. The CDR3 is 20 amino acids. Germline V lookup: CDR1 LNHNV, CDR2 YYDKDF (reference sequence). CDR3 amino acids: CATSSDDRGLLSQLRYGYTF.

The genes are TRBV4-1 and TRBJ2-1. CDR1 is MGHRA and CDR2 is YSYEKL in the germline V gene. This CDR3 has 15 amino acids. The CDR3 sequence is CASSQDYQSYNEQFF.